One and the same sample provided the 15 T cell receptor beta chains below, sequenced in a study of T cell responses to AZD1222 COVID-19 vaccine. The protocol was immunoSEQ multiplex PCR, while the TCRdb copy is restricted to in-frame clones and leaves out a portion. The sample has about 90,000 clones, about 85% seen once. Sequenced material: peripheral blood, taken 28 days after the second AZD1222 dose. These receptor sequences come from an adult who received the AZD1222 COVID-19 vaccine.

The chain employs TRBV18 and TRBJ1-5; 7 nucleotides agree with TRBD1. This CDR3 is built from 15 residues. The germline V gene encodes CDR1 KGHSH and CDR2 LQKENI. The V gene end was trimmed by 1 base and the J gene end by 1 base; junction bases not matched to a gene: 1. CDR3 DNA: TGTGCCAGCTCACCACAGGGGGCAAGCAATCAGCCCCAGCATTTT. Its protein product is CASSPQGASNQPQHF.

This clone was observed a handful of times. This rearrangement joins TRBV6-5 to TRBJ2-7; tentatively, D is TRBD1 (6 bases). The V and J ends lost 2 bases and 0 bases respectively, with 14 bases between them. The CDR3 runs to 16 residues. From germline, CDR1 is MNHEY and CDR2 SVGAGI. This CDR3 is CASSYLGTTNSYEQYF. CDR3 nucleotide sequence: TGTGCCAGCAGTTACCTCGGGACAACCAACTCCTACGAGCAGTACTTC.

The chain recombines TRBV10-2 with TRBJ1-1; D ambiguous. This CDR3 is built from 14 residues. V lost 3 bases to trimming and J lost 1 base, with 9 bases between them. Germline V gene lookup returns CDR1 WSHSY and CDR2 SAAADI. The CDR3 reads CASSEATRNTEAFF. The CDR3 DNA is TGCGCCAGCAGTGAAGCGACAAGGAACACTGAAGCTTTCTTT.

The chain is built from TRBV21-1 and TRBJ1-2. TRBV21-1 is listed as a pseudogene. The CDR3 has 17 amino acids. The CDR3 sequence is CASSKSGRLGPLGGYTF. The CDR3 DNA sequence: TGTGCCAGCAGCAAGAGCGGGAGACTGGGGCCTTTAGGAGGCTACACCTTC.

This chain's CDR3 is CASSAGTGVYNEQFF. The DNA for the CDR3 is TGTGCCAGCAGCGCAGGGACAGGGGTTTACAATGAGCAGTTCTTC. The rearrangement links TRBV7-3 to TRBJ2-1; 10 bases map to TRBD1. The CDR3 totals 15 residues. The J segment lost 4 bases and the V segment lost 5 bases, leaving 5 bases of the junction unmatched. Germline loops: CDR1 SGHTA, CDR2 FQGTGA.

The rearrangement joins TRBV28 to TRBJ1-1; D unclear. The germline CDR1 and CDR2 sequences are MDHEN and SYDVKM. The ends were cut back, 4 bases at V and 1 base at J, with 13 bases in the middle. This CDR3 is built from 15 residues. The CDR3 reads CASSYGDRSNTEAFF. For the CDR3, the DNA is TGTGCCAGCAGTTATGGTGATCGATCGAACACTGAAGCTTTCTTT.

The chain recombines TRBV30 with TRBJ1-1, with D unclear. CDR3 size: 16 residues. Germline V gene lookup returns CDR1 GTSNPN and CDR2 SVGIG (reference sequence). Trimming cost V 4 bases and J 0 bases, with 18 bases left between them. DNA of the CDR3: TGTGCCTGGACCCCCGGCGGCTCTGGGTTGAACACTGAAGCTTTCTTT. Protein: CAWTPGGSGLNTEAFF.

In DNA form, the CDR3 reads TGTGCCAGCAGCCTCCGGGACAGAATCTACGAGCAGTACTTC. Translation gives CASSLRDRIYEQYF. This chain joins TRBV16 and TRBJ2-7, with 7 bases matching TRBD1. The CDR3 has 14 amino acids. Per germline, CDR1 KGHSY and CDR2 FQNENV. V gave up 4 bases and J gave up 3 bases; unmatched junction bases: 6.

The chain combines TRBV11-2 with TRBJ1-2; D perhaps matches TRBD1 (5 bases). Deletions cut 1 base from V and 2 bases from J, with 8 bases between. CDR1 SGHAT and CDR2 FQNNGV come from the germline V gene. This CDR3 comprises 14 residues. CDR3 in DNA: TGTGCCAGCAGCTTAGGGGACGGGAACTATGGCTACACCTTC. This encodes CASSLGDGNYGYTF.

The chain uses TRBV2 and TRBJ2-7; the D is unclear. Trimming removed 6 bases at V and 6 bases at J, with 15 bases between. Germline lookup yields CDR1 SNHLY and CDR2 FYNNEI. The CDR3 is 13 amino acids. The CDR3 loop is CASRGRLGGEQYF. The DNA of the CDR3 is TGTGCCAGCAGGGGTAGGCTAGGCGGCGAGCAGTACTTC.

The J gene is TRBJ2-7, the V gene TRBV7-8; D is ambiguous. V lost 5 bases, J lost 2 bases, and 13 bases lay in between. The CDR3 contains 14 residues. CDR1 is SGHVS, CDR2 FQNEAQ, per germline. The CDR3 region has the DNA TGTGCCAGCAGCCCTCGGACCCGAACCTACGAGCAGTACTTC. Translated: CASSPRTRTYEQYF.

CDR3 loop: CASSLPGEGAGELFF. In DNA form, the CDR3 reads TGTGCCAGTAGTCTCCCGGGGGAGGGGGCCGGGGAGCTGTTTTTT. The V gene is TRBV19, the J gene TRBJ2-2, with a weak D call TRBD2 (7 bases). Trimming pared 5 bases from V and 6 bases from J, leaving 16 bases between. Germline V CDR1 and CDR2: LNHDA, SQIVND (reference sequence). This CDR3 comprises 15 residues.

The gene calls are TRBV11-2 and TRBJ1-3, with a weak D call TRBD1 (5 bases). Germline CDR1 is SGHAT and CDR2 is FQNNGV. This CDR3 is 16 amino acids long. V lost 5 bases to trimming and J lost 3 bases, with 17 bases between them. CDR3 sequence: CASSPTPGAGGNTIYF. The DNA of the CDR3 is TGTGCCAGCAGCCCCACCCCTGGGGCAGGTGGAAACACCATATATTTT. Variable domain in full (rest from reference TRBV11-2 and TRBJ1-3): EAGVAQSPRYKIIEKRQSVAFWCNPISGHATLYWYQQILGQGPKLLIQFQNNGVVDDSQLPKDRFSAERLKGVDSTLKIQPAKLEDSAVYLCASSPTPGAGGNTIYFGEGSWLTVV.

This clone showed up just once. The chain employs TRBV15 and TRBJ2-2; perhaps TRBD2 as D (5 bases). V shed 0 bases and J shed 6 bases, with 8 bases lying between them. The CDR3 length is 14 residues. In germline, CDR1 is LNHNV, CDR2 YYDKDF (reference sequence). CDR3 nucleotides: TGTGCCACCAGCAGAGAGAGGGTCCCCGGGGAGCTGTTTTTT. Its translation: CATSRERVPGELFF.

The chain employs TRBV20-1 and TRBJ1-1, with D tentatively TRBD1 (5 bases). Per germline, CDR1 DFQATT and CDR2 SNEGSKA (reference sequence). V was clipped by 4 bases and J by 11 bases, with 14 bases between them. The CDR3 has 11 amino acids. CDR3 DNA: TGCAGTGCTAACCGGGACGTCGGGGCTTTCTTT. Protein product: CSANRDVGAFF.